This T cell receptor (beta chain) derives from a study of T-cell memory formation after mild COVID-19. About the research overall: Most TCR clusters belonged to a single donor.

Using constant-segment primers, 5'RACE produced TCR alpha and TCR beta cDNA libraries carrying sample barcodes and UMIs. Via MiXCR, TCRdb re-called the 5' RACE reads, giving one row per CDR3 protein. The sample lists hundreds of thousands of distinct CDR3 sequences; 20% were seen once. As to this clonotype: Its target is not known.

The CDR3 has 14 amino acids. Germline V CDR1 and CDR2: KGHDR, SFDVKD. V was pared by 12 bases and J by 5 bases, with 18 bases between. Findings of the study overall: Whereas later expanders leaned CD4+, clones contracting day 15 to 85 showed a balanced CD4/CD8 makeup.

The TCR comes from an adult woman who had mild COVID-19 (a few samples of this study predate the infection). Cell type and time point are not known. This rearrangement joins TRBV24-1 to TRBJ2-2; the D call may be TRBD1 or TRBD2 (7 bases each). The sequenced sample was PBMCs or a T cell subset sorted from them (not recorded which). The CDR3 DNA is TGTGCCGCCGGGGGAGGGGGCTGGACCGGGGAGCTGTTTTTT. This codes for CAAGGGGWTGELFF.